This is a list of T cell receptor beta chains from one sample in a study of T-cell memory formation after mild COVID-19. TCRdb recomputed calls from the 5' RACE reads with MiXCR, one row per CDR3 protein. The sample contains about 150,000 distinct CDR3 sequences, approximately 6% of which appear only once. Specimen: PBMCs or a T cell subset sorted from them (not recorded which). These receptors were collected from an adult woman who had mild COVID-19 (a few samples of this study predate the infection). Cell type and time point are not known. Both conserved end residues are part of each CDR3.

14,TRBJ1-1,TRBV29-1,CSVSGGYRNTEAFF
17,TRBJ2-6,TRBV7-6,CASSYRGRTSGANVLTF
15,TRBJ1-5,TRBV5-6,CASSLLGTGNQPQHF
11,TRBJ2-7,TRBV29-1,CSVVGSYEQYF
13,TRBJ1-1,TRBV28,CASSLGSNTEAFF
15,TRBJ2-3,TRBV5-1,CASSLGGTSTDTQYF
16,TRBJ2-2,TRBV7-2,CASSLDSRGRTGELFF
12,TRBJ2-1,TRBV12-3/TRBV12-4,CASSLDRGPQFF
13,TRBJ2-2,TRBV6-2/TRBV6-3,CASSPTGYGELFF
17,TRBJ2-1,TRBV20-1,CSARSRPGLAMGDEQFF
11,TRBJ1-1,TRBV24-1,CATTEGTEAFF
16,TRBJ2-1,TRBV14,CASSHLLRSSYNEQFF
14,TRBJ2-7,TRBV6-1,CASTPGTGPYEQYF
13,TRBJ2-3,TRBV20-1,CSARGSGGNTQYF
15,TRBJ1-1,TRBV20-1,CSARAQGAMNTESFF
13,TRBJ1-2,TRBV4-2,CASSQDILVGYTF
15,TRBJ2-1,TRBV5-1,CASSLVSASHNEQFF
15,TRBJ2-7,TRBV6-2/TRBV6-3,CASAPGGFRSYEQYF
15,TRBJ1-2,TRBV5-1,CASKVAGGTNYGYTF
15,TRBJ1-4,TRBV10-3,CAISDGGISNEKLFF
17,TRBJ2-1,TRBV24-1,CATSDLHGSGVANEQFF
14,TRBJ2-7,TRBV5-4,CASSLQSLPYEQYF
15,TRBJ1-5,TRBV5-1,CASSPGDVSNQPQHF
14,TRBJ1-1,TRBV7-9,CASSLRDPGAEAFF
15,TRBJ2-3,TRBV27,CASSLAVEVTDTQYF
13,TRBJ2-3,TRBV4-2,CASSQGTLDTQYF
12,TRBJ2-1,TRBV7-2,CASSFLDGEQFF
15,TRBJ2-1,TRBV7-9,CASSLSGGTGGQQFF
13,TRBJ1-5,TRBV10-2,CASSVTGDQPQHF
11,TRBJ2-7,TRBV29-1,CSVWDSYEQYF
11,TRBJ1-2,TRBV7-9,CASSSIPVYTF
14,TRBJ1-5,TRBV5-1,CASSLQSGDQPQHF
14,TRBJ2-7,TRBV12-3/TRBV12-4,CASSPGTGGYEQYF
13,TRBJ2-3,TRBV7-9,CASSSSGSDTQYF
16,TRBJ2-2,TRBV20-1,CSAPGTGGAYTGELFF
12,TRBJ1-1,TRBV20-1,CSARSPNTEAFF
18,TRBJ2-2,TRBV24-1,CATSETWGWQKNTGELFF
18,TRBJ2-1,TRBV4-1,CASSQDVLAGGPYNEQFF
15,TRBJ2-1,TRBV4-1,CASSRLGLASNEQFF
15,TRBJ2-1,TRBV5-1,CASSSTGSPYNEQFF
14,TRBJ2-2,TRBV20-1,CSASERQGGRELFF
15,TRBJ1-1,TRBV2,CASSIEGSVNTEAFF
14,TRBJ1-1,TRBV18,CASSPQGQNTEAFF
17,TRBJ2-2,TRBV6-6,CASSYPTRGLNTGELFF